This TCR beta chain was obtained from a study of Graves' ophthalmopathy and Graves' hyperthyroidism. Turning to the study itself: Untreated patients at initial diagnosis provided peripheral blood.

Amplified material comprised TCR beta CDR3 regions derived from RNA transcripts. In the first round, RT-PCR was carried out with HTBI primers, and a multiplex PCR formed the second round. Each CDR3 protein is one row after TCRdb ran MiXCR on the multiplex PCR reads. The sample contains some 370,000 distinct CDR3 sequences, about 17% of which appear only once. Concerning this clonotype itself: Its target is unknown.

Findings of the study overall: Blood repertoires reportedly contained most expanded thyroid clonotypes above 0.001 frequency.

Germline CDR1 is MNHNS and CDR2 is SASEGT. The V gene end was trimmed by 8 bases and the J gene end by 3 bases; junction bases not matched to a gene: 6. The CDR3 consists of 14 residues. This TCR was recovered from an adult woman with stable Graves' hyperthyroidism. Material: peripheral blood. This rearrangement joins TRBV6-1 to TRBJ2-2; TRBD2 matches 7 bases. CDR3 region: CASGRDPHTGELFF. The CDR3 DNA reads as TGTGCCAGCGGGAGGGACCCACACACCGGGGAGCTGTTTTTT.